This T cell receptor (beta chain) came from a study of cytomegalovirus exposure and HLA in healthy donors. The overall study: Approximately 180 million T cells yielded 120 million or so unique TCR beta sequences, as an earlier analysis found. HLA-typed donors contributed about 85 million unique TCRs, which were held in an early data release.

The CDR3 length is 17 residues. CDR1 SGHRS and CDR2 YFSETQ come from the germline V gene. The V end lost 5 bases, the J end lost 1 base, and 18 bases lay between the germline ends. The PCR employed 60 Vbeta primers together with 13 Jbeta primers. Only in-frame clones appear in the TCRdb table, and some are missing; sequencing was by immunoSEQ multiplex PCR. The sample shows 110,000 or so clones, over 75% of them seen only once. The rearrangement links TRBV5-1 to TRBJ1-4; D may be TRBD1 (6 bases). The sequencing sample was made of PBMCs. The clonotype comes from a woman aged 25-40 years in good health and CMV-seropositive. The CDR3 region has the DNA TGCGCCAGCAGGTTTTTGGGGACAACCGGAACTAATGAAAAACTGTTTTTT. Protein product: CASRFLGTTGTNEKLFF. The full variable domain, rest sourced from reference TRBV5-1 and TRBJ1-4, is KAGVTQTPRYLIKTRGQQVTLSCSPISGHRSVSWYQQTPGQGLQFLFEYFSETQRNKGNFPGRFSGRQFSNSRSEMNVSTLELGDSALYLCASRFLGTTGTNEKLFFGSGTQLSVL.